The TCR beta chain described here comes from a study of spatial heterogeneity in lung cancer. About the research overall: Detection of beta-chain sequences consistently exceeded that of alpha-chain sequences.

MiXCR, run by TCRdb on the 5' RACE reads, gives a single entry per CDR3 protein. Of approximately 39,000 distinct CDR3 sequences in the sample, roughly 7.8% are singletons; the top ten hold roughly 9.9%. This clonotype occurred many times. Described time point: blood at routine non-recurrence follow-up after resection. The CDR3 extends over 16 amino acids. The junction had 13 bases not matched to a gene; V was cut back by 5 bases and J by 4 bases. CDR1 MDHEN and CDR2 SYDVKM come from the germline V gene. The specimen was PBMCs, collected at follow-up. The sequence derives from a male donor with early-stage non-small cell lung cancer. This chain connects TRBV28 to TRBJ2-5; 7 nucleotides agree with TRBD2. This CDR3 is CASSPGTNSLGETQYF. Here the CDR3 DNA reads TGTGCCAGCAGTCCTGGGACTAACTCCCTGGGAGAGACCCAGTACTTC.